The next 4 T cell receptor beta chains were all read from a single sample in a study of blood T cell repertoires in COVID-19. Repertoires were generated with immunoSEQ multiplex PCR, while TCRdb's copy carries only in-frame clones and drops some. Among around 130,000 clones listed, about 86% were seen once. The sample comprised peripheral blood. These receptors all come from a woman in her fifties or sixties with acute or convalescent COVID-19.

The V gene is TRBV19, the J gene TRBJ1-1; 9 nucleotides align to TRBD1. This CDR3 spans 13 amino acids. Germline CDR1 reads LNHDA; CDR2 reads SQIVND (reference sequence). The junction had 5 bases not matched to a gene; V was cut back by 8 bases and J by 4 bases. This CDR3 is CASGTGSSTEAFF. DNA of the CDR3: TGTGCCAGTGGGACAGGGTCTAGCACTGAAGCTTTCTTT.

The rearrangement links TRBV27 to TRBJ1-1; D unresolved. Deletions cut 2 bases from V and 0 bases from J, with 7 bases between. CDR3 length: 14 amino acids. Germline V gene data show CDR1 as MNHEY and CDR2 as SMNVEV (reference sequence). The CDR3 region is CASSLNRVNTEAFF. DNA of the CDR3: TGTGCCAGCAGTTTAAACAGAGTGAACACTGAAGCTTTCTTT.

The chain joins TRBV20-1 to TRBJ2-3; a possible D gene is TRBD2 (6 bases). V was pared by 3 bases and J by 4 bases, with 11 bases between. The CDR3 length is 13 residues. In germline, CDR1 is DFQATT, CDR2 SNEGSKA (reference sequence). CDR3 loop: CSASYGGPDTQYF. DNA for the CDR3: TGCAGTGCTAGTTACGGGGGACCAGATACGCAGTATTTT.

This CDR3 reads CAIPDWALTDTQYF. CDR3 in DNA: TGTGCCATACCGGACTGGGCGCTCACAGATACGCAGTATTTT. The chain uses TRBV12-1 and TRBJ2-3; the D call in the table, TRBD2, was not verified against the DNA. TRBV12-1 is a known pseudogene. This CDR3 comprises 14 residues.